This T cell receptor (beta chain) was identified in a study of T cells in tumors after PD-1 blockade. Only a few counts were recorded for this clone. Genomic DNA template from tumor biopsies or peripheral blood, 616 ng to 6,004 ng input. TCRdb's table, derived via immunoSEQ multiplex PCR, lists solely in-frame clones and lacks some. The repertoire holds around 51,000 clones, with roughly 80% as singletons. The source is a human donor with basal cell carcinoma. The material was PBMCs, obtained before anti-PD-1 treatment.

The CDR3, as DNA: TGTGCCTCCCCCGAGGACAGGGGGTCGCGAGAGACCCAGTACTTC. Amino acid sequence: CASPEDRGSRETQYF. V and J are TRBV6-5 and TRBJ2-5, with TRBD1 matching over 10 bases. The V gene's germline CDR1 is MNHEY and CDR2 SVGAGI. The V segment lost 11 bases and the J segment 4 bases; nucleotides outside the gene matches: 13. This CDR3 has 15 amino acids.